This T cell receptor beta chain was recovered during a study of blood T cell repertoires in COVID-19. Profiling relied on immunoSEQ multiplex PCR, and the TCRdb table lists in-frame clones only, not all of them. The repertoire holds approximately 280,000 clones, with roughly 83% as singletons. The V end lost 7 bases, the J end lost 3 bases, and 15 bases lay between the germline ends. The CDR3 is 15 amino acids. CDR1 KGHDR and CDR2 SFDVKD come from the germline V gene. This chain uses TRBV24-1 with TRBJ1-5; tentatively, D is TRBD1 (6 bases). The TCR was taken from a human donor with COVID-19, enrolled during active disease. The donor label of this sample is uncertain. The sample was peripheral blood. CDR3 bases: TGTGCCACCAGGTCTCACAGGGTACTCAATCAGCCCCAGCATTTT. It translates to CATRSHRVLNQPQHF.